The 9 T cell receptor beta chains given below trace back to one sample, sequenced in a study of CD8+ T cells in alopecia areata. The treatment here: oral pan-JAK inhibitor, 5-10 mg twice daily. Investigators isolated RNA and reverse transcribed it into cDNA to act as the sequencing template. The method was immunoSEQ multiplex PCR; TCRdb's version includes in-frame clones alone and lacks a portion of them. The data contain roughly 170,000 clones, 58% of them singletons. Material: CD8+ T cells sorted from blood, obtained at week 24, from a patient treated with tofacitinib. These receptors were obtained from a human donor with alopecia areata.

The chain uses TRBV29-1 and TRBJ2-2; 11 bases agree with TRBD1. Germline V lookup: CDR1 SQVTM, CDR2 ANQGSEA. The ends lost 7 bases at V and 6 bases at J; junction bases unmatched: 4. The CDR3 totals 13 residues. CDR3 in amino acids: CSAGQGGSGELFF. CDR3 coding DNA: TGCAGCGCGGGACAGGGGGGTTCCGGGGAGCTGTTTTTT.

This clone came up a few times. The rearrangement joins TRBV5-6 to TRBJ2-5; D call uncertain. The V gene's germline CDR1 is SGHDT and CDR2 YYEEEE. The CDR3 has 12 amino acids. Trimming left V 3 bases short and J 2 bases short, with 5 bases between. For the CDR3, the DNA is TGTGCCAGCAGCTGGTCACAAGAGACCCAGTACTTC. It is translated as CASSWSQETQYF.

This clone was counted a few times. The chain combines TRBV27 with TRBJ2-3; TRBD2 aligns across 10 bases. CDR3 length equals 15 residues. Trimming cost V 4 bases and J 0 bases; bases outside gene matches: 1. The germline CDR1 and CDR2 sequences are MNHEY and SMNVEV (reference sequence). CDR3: CASSWGLASTDTQYF. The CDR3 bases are TGTGCCAGCAGTTGGGGACTAGCGAGCACAGATACGCAGTATTTT.

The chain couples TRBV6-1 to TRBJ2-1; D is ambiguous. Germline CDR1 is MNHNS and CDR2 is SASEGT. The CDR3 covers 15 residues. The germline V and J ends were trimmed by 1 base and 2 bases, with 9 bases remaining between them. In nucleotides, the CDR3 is TGTGCCAGCAGTGAAGTTGGGTACACCTACAATGAGCAGTTCTTC. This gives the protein CASSEVGYTYNEQFF.

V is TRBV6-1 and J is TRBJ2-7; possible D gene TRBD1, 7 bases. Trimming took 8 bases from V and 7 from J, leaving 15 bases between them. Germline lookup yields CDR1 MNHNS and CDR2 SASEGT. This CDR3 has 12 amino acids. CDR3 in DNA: TGTGCCAGCGGAGGGACAGCTCGTGAGCAGTACTTC. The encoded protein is CASGGTAREQYF.

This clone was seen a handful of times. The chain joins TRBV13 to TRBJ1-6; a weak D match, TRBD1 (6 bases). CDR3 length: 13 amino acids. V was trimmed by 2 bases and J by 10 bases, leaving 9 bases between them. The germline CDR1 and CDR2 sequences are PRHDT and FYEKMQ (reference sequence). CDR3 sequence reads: CASSLQGKSPLHF. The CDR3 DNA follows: TGTGCCAGCAGCTTACAGGGGAAATCACCCCTCCACTTT.

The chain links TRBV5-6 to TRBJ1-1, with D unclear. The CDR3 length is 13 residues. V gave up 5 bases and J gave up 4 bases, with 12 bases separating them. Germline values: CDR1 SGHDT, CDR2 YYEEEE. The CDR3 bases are TGTGCCAGCAGGCGCAGTCTGGGCACTGAAGCTTTCTTT. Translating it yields CASRRSLGTEAFF.

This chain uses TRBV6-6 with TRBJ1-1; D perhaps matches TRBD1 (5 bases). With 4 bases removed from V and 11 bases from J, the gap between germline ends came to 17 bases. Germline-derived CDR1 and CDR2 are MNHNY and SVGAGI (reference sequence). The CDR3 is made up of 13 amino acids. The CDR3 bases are TGTGCCAGCAGTTTAGGCAGGGCGGTTGGCGCTTTCTTT. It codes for CASSLGRAVGAFF.

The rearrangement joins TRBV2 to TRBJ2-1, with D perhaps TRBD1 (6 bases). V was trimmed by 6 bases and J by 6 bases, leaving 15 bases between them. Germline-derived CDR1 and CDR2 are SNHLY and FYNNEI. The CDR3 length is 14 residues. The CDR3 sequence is CASRTQDSPNEQFF. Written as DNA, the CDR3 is TGTGCCAGCAGAACCCAGGACAGCCCCAATGAGCAGTTCTTC. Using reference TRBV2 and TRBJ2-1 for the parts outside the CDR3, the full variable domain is EPEVTQTPSHQVTQMGQEVILRCVPISNHLYFYWYRQILGQKVEFLVSFYNNEISEKSEIFDDQFSVERPDGSNFTLKIRSTKLEDSAMYFCASRTQDSPNEQFFGPGTRLTVL.